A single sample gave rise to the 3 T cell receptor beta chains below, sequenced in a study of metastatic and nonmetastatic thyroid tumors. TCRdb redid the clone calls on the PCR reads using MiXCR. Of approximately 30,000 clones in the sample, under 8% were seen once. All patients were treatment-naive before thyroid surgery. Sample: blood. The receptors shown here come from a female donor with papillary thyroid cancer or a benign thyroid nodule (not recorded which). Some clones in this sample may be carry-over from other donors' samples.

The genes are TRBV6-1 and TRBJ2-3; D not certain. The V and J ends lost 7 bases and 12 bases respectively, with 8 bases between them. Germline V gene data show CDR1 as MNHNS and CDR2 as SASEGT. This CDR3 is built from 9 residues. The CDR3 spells CASTRTQYF. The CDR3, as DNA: TGTGCCAGCACCCGGACCCAGTATTTT.

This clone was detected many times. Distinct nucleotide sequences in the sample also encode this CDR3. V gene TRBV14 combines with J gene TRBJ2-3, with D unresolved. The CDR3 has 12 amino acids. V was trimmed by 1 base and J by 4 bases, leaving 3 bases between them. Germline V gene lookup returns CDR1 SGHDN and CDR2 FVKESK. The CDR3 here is CASSQVPDTQYF. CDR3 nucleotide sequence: TGTGCCAGCAGCCAAGTTCCAGATACGCAGTATTTT.

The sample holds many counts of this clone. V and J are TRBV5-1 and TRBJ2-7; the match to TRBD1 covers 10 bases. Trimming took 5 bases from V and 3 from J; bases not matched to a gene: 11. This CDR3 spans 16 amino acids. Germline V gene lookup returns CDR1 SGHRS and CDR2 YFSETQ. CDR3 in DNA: TGCGCCAGCAGACGACACTTCCGGGACAGGGGCTACGAGCAGTACTTC. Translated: CASRRHFRDRGYEQYF.